This TCR beta chain was identified in a study of cytomegalovirus exposure and HLA in healthy donors. V lost 1 base and J lost 8; bases outside the gene matches: 7. From germline, CDR1 is SEHNR and CDR2 FQNEAQ (reference sequence). The CDR3 is 14 amino acids. Researchers ran the PCR with 60 Vbeta and 13 Jbeta primers. Some clones are missing from TCRdb's copy, which holds only in-frame ones; the method was immunoSEQ multiplex PCR. The sample shows some 150,000 clones, approximately 80% of them seen only once. The chain employs TRBV7-9 and TRBJ1-1, with TRBD1 matching 7 bases. The clonotype was recovered from a woman aged 40 to 50 in good health and CMV-seronegative. The sequenced material came from PBMCs. Here the CDR3 reads CASSLGGGQPEAFF. CDR3 in DNA: TGTGCCAGCAGCTTAGGTGGGGGACAGCCAGAAGCTTTCTTT.